Listed here are 21 T cell receptor beta chains from one sample, sequenced in a study of T cell responses to AZD1222 COVID-19 vaccine. The assay was immunoSEQ multiplex PCR, and TCRdb's table has in-frame clones only and misses some. Here the sample spans fewer than 150,000 clones, approximately 94% being singletons. The sample consisted of peripheral blood, taken on day 0 of AZD1222 vaccination. These receptors were obtained from an adult in good health.

This clone was detected once. The rearrangement joins TRBV23-1 to TRBJ2-2; D gene unclear. Being an ORF, TRBV23-1 has a function that is uncertain. This CDR3 has 17 amino acids. V was pared by 0 bases and J by 6 bases, with 17 bases between. This CDR3 reads CASSQSEGPWAPGELFF. CDR3 DNA: TGCGCCAGCAGTCAATCGGAAGGACCCTGGGCACCCGGGGAGCTGTTTTTT.

The chain links TRBV12-3 or TRBV12-4 to TRBJ2-5; no reliable D call. This CDR3 contains 12 residues. Trimming left V 2 bases short and J 4 bases short, with 5 bases between. The DNA for the CDR3 is TGTGCCAGCAGTTTACTTCCAGAGACCCAGTACTTC. Encoded protein: CASSLLPETQYF.

The chain employs TRBV9 and TRBJ1-2, with no clear D. This CDR3 is 14 amino acids long. The germline V gene encodes CDR1 SGDLS and CDR2 YYNGEE. V lost 4 bases to trimming and J lost 7 bases, with 17 bases between them. This CDR3 is CASSTQAGFGGYTF. CDR3 coding DNA: TGTGCCAGCAGCACCCAGGCTGGGTTCGGTGGCTACACCTTC.

The CDR3 region has the DNA TGTGCCAGCAGCCCCGGACAGGGGGGGGATACGCAGTATTTT. Translation: CASSPGQGGDTQYF. V gene TRBV11-3 combines with J gene TRBJ2-3, with 10 bases that match TRBD1. V gave up 5 bases and J gave up 6 bases; unmatched junction bases: 5. CDR1 is SGHNT and CDR2 is YENEEA in the germline V gene. The CDR3 contains 14 residues.

J is TRBJ1-2 and V is TRBV7-2; perhaps TRBD1 as D (6 bases). Germline assignment: CDR1 SGHTA and CDR2 FQGNSA. This CDR3 has 14 residues. Between the trimmed V and J ends, which lost 3 bases and 7 bases, there was a span of 15 bases. In DNA, the CDR3 is TGTGCCAGCAGCTTTTTACAGGGTCGTGGTGGCTACACCTTC. The encoded protein is CASSFLQGRGGYTF. Full variable domain (remainder filled in from reference TRBV7-2 and TRBJ1-2): GAGVSQSPSNKVTEKGKDVELRCDPISGHTALYWYRQSLGQGLEFLIYFQGNSAPDKSGLPSDRFSAERTGGSVSTLTIQRTQQEDSAVYLCASSFLQGRGGYTFGSGTRLTVV.

J is TRBJ2-1 and V is TRBV2; tentative D call: TRBD1 (6 bases). Per germline, CDR1 SNHLY and CDR2 FYNNEI. This CDR3 comprises 13 residues. Trimming took 3 bases from V and 6 from J, leaving 9 bases between them. The CDR3 DNA is TGTGCCAGCAGTGAGCAGGGGTTCAATGAGCAGTTCTTC. Amino acid sequence: CASSEQGFNEQFF.

This chain uses TRBV7-2 with TRBJ2-3; 11 bases line up with TRBD2. Germline values: CDR1 SGHTA, CDR2 FQGNSA. V dropped 5 bases and J dropped 13; count of bases not matched to a gene: 17. The CDR3 is 16 amino acids. Here the CDR3 DNA reads TGTGCCAGCAGCCTTCTTTTCCTAGCGGGGGGTCCTCTGGAGTATTTT. Its translation is CASSLLFLAGGPLEYF.

The chain recombines TRBV20-1 with TRBJ1-1, with D tentatively TRBD1 (5 bases). V lost 4 bases to trimming and J lost 8 bases, with 8 bases between them. Germline V gene data show CDR1 as DFQATT and CDR2 as SNEGSKA (reference sequence). The CDR3 runs 10 residues. This CDR3 reads CSAMGPEAFF. The CDR3 region has the DNA TGCAGTGCTATGGGACCCGAAGCTTTCTTT.

CDR3 nucleotides: TGCGCCAGCAGCTTGAGTTCTAGCGGGCCCGCCCGCACAGATACGCAGTATTTT. Amino acid sequence: CASSLSSSGPARTDTQYF. The V gene is TRBV5-1, the J gene TRBJ2-3; 8 bases align to TRBD2. After removal of 1 base from V and 1 base from J, the junction contained 11 bases not matched to a gene. This CDR3 has 18 amino acids. Germline CDR1 reads SGHRS; CDR2 reads YFSETQ.

The chain carries TRBV5-4 and TRBJ2-3, with 11 bases that match TRBD2. The J segment lost 4 bases and the V segment lost 0 bases, leaving 4 bases of the junction unmatched. CDR3 length equals 16 residues. Per germline, CDR1 SGHNT and CDR2 YYREEE (reference sequence). CDR3 amino acids: CASSLELAGGADTQYF. CDR3 nucleotides: TGTGCCAGCAGCTTGGAGCTAGCGGGAGGCGCAGATACGCAGTATTTT.

The chain has TRBV3-1 (or the pseudogene TRBV3-2) and TRBJ2-3; a weak D match, TRBD1 (5 bases). Trimming stripped 0 bases from V and 6 bases from J, with 16 bases between. The CDR3 spans 16 residues. The germline V gene has CDR1 LGHDT and CDR2 YNNKEL (reference sequence). The CDR3 DNA sequence: TGTGCCAGCAGCCAAGAAGGGCGGCAGGGATACGATACGCAGTATTTT. As protein: CASSQEGRQGYDTQYF.

V is TRBV12-3 or TRBV12-4 and J is TRBJ2-1, with 8 nucleotides matching TRBD2. The CDR3 runs 13 residues. V shed 0 bases and J 13 bases; nucleotides not matched to a gene: 5. The CDR3 loop is CASSLAPSGSQFF. The DNA for the CDR3 is TGTGCCAGCAGTTTAGCGCCGAGCGGGAGTCAGTTCTTC.

The V call is TRBV29-1, the J call TRBJ2-1; 9 bases line up with TRBD1. Per the germline V gene, CDR1 is SQVTM and CDR2 is ANQGSEA. The CDR3 totals 14 residues. J was trimmed by 5 bases and V by 5 bases; bases with no gene match: 7. For the CDR3, the DNA is TGCAGCGTTTTCTGGGACAGGGAAGACAATGAGCAGTTCTTC. Its protein product is CSVFWDREDNEQFF.

The sample holds one count of this clone. V gene TRBV19 combines with J gene TRBJ2-2, with D possibly matching TRBD1 (6 bases). V lost 8 bases and J lost 0, with 16 bases in between. The CDR3 extends over 16 amino acids. The germline gives CDR1 LNHDA, CDR2 SQIVND (reference sequence). The CDR3, as DNA: TGTGCCAGTTCCCGTGGGGGCCCGGCGAACACCGGGGAGCTGTTTTTT. Amino acids: CASSRGGPANTGELFF.

Only one count was recorded for this clone. V is TRBV7-9 and J is TRBJ2-7, with 7 nucleotides matching TRBD2. V dropped 5 bases and J dropped 2; count of bases not matched to a gene: 3. The CDR3 spans 13 residues. CDR1 is SEHNR, CDR2 FQNEAQ, per germline (reference sequence). The CDR3 is CASSLSGTYEQYF. The CDR3 region has the DNA TGTGCCAGCAGCCTCAGCGGGACCTACGAGCAGTACTTC.

This chain uses TRBV18 with TRBJ2-1; no clear D gene. This CDR3 is 14 amino acids long. The V end lost 3 bases, the J end lost 3 bases, and 9 bases lay between the germline ends. Germline assignment: CDR1 KGHSH and CDR2 LQKENI. The CDR3: CASSPSSLYNEQFF. The CDR3 DNA sequence: TGTGCCAGCTCACCTTCCAGCCTCTACAATGAGCAGTTCTTC.

The chain joins TRBV10-3 to TRBJ2-5; D unclear. This CDR3 is 14 amino acids long. V dropped 0 bases and J dropped 5 bases, with 10 bases sitting between them. Germline CDR1 ENHRY, CDR2 SYGVKD. CDR3 loop: CAISESDQRETQYF. As DNA, the CDR3 is TGTGCCATCAGTGAGTCGGATCAAAGGGAGACCCAGTACTTC.

This chain joins TRBV5-1 and TRBJ2-7; 7 nucleotides match TRBD1. This CDR3 contains 14 residues. The germline gives CDR1 SGHRS, CDR2 YFSETQ. The J segment lost 3 bases and the V segment lost 6 bases, leaving 9 bases of the junction unmatched. CDR3 in amino acids: CASTPGTDFYEQYF. The CDR3 coding sequence is TGCGCCAGCACCCCCGGGACAGACTTCTACGAGCAGTACTTC. The full variable domain, completed using reference TRBV5-1 and TRBJ2-7, is KAGVTQTPRYLIKTRGQQVTLSCSPISGHRSVSWYQQTPGQGLQFLFEYFSETQRNKGNFPGRFSGRQFSNSRSEMNVSTLELGDSALYLCASTPGTDFYEQYFGPGTRLTVT.

The chain is built from TRBV7-8 and TRBJ2-1; 11 bases line up with TRBD2. The CDR3 length is 16 residues. Germline V lookup: CDR1 SGHVS, CDR2 FQNEAQ. The junction had 4 bases not matched to a gene; V was cut back by 4 bases and J by 2 bases. The CDR3 coding sequence is TGTGCCAGCAGCTCTAGCGGGAGGATTACCTACAATGAGCAGTTCTTC. Its translation: CASSSSGRITYNEQFF.

The V gene is TRBV5-4, the J gene TRBJ1-2, with 9 bases lining up with TRBD1. Germline trimming cut 4 bases from V and 4 bases from J; bases unmatched to any gene: 14. The germline CDR1 and CDR2 sequences are SGHNT and YYREEE (reference sequence). The CDR3 is 17 amino acids. The CDR3 DNA sequence: TGTGCCAGCAGCATTGGGACAGGGACACCGTCAACCTATGGCTACACCTTC. This gives the protein CASSIGTGTPSTYGYTF.

The chain has TRBV19 and TRBJ1-1, with TRBD1 as a possible D gene (5 bases). The CDR3 contains 17 residues. Trimming stripped 2 bases from V and 0 bases from J, with 16 bases between. Per germline, CDR1 LNHDA and CDR2 SQIVND (reference sequence). CDR3 nucleotide sequence: TGTGCCAGTAGTATAACGCTCCGGGGGATCATGAACACTGAAGCTTTCTTT. Its protein product is CASSITLRGIMNTEAFF.